This T cell receptor beta chain is from a study of technical replicates of blood from a few donors. The protocol was immunoSEQ multiplex PCR, while the TCRdb copy is restricted to in-frame clones and leaves out a portion. The table shows 30,000 to 40,000 clones, with 90% to 95% occurring only once. This CDR3 is 15 amino acids long. The J segment lost 2 bases and the V segment lost 0 bases, leaving 2 bases of the junction unmatched. Germline CDR1 reads GTSNPN; CDR2 reads SVGIG (reference sequence). Material: PBMCs. The TCR sequence derives from a human donor in good health. Some clones in this sample may be carry-over from other donors' samples. The V and J genes are TRBV30 and TRBJ2-2; 8 bases agree with TRBD1. The CDR3 nucleotides are TGTGCCTGGAGTGTGACAGGGGCTAACACCGGGGAGCTGTTTTTT. Residues: CAWSVTGANTGELFF.